These 27 T cell receptor beta chains originate from one sample sequenced in a study of beta chain features in type 1 diabetes. Isolated RNA was reverse transcribed in full, so expressed TCRB transcripts were sequenced. Sequencing used immunoSEQ multiplex PCR; TCRdb keeps in-frame clones, though not all of them. The table shows over 120,000 clones, with 9.2% occurring only once. The specimen was central memory CD4+ T cells from blood. Receptors originate from a man aged 18 to 29 in good health.

This chain uses TRBV9 with TRBJ1-4; tentatively, D is TRBD1 (5 bases). The V end lost 3 bases, the J end lost 7 bases, and 19 bases lay between the germline ends. The CDR3 contains 16 residues. Looked up from germline, CDR1 is SGDLS and CDR2 is YYNGEE. CDR3 in DNA: TGTGCCAGCAGCGCGCAGCCCTCCGCCGGGGGTGAAAAACTGTTTTTT. Its protein product is CASSAQPSAGGEKLFF.

This rearrangement joins TRBV29-1 to TRBJ1-2; 7 bases are a match to TRBD1. Trimming at V came to 4 bases and at J to 7 bases, leaving 12 bases not matched to a gene. The CDR3 length is 14 residues. CDR1 and CDR2 (germline): SQVTM, ANQGSEA. CDR3 amino acids: CSVAFGAGGGGYTF. The DNA for the CDR3 is TGCAGCGTTGCCTTCGGGGCAGGGGGTGGTGGCTACACCTTC. Complete variable domain (other parts from reference TRBV29-1 and TRBJ1-2): SAVISQKPSRDICQRGTSLTIQCQVDSQVTMMFWYRQQPGQSLTLIATANQGSEATYESGFVIDKFPISRPNLTFSTLTVSNMSPEDSSIYLCSVAFGAGGGGYTFGSGTRLTVV.

Only a few counts were recorded for this clone. V usage is TRBV19 and J usage is TRBJ2-6; maybe TRBD2 (6 bases). CDR1 is LNHDA and CDR2 is SQIVND in the germline V gene (reference sequence). The CDR3 loop spans 15 amino acids. V lost 7 bases and J lost 0, with 10 bases in between. The CDR3 loop reads CASTAGSSGANVLTF. The CDR3 coding sequence is TGTGCCAGTACTGCGGGAAGCTCTGGGGCCAACGTCCTGACTTTC.

This sequence joins TRBV29-1 and TRBJ2-7; 7 nucleotides match TRBD1. Germline CDR1 reads SQVTM; CDR2 reads ANQGSEA. V shed 5 bases, J shed 4 bases, and the junction held 5 bases outside the gene matches. The CDR3 is made up of 12 amino acids. The CDR3 is CSVLGQRYEQYF. CDR3 coding DNA: TGCAGCGTTCTGGGACAGAGGTACGAGCAGTACTTC.

This clone was seen at least ten times. This chain links TRBV14 with TRBJ2-1; D possibly corresponds to TRBD1 (5 bases). The CDR3 is made up of 11 amino acids. V shed 4 bases and J shed 12 bases, with 10 bases lying between them. Per germline, CDR1 SGHDN and CDR2 FVKESK. The CDR3: CASSLGQGQFF. CDR3 bases: TGTGCCAGCAGCCTGGGGCAGGGGCAGTTCTTC.

This chain joins TRBV11-1 and TRBJ2-3; 12 positions match TRBD2. CDR1 and CDR2 (germline): SGHAT, FQDESV (reference sequence). The CDR3 has 17 amino acids. V shed 4 bases and J 2 bases; nucleotides not matched to a gene: 7. The chain's CDR3 is CASSSRGLAGYTDTQYF. CDR3 nucleotides: TGTGCCAGCAGCTCCCGGGGACTAGCGGGCTACACAGATACGCAGTATTTT.

The V gene is TRBV7-2, the J gene TRBJ2-1, with 13 bases identical to TRBD2. Germline V gene lookup returns CDR1 SGHTA and CDR2 FQGNSA. The CDR3 has 16 amino acids. With 6 bases clipped from V and 6 bases from J, the junction kept 8 bases outside the gene matches. This CDR3 is CASSPKTSGGFNEQFF. The CDR3 DNA sequence: TGTGCCAGCAGTCCGAAGACTAGCGGGGGGTTCAATGAGCAGTTCTTC.

The chain uses TRBV7-2 and TRBJ2-2; D is perhaps TRBD1 (5 bases). The CDR3 extends over 14 amino acids. V was clipped by 5 bases and J by 4 bases, with 11 bases between them. Germline V gene lookup returns CDR1 SGHTA and CDR2 FQGNSA. CDR3 amino acids: CASSGRVGTGELFF. CDR3 DNA sequence: TGTGCCAGCAGCGGCAGGGTTGGCACCGGGGAGCTGTTTTTT.

This clone was observed a handful of times. V and J are TRBV28 and TRBJ2-7; D is perhaps TRBD2 (6 bases). Trimming shortened V by 6 bases and J by 5 bases, and 23 bases separated the two germline ends. Germline V gene data show CDR1 as MDHEN and CDR2 as SYDVKM. The CDR3 sequence is 16 residues long. Here the CDR3 reads CASRVTRRGIGNEQYF. CDR3 DNA: TGTGCCAGCAGAGTAACTCGGAGGGGTATAGGGAACGAGCAGTACTTC.

This clone has a handful of counts. The chain joins TRBV10-2 to TRBJ1-6; 10 nucleotides line up with TRBD1. The CDR3 spans 15 residues. Germline V gene lookup returns CDR1 WSHSY and CDR2 SAAADI. The ends lost 7 bases at V and 7 bases at J; junction bases unmatched: 7. In DNA form, the CDR3 reads TGCGCCAGCACTACGCCGACAGGGGGCAATTCACCCCTCCACTTT. Translation: CASTTPTGGNSPLHF.

This chain uses TRBV7-9 with TRBJ2-3, with TRBD1 matching over 7 bases. The germline V gene has CDR1 SEHNR and CDR2 FQNEAQ (reference sequence). Germline trimming cut 6 bases from V and 1 base from J; bases unmatched to any gene: 4. The CDR3 is 14 amino acids. The CDR3 DNA reads TGTGCCAGCAGGACAGGGTTCCGCACAGATACGCAGTATTTT. Encoded protein: CASRTGFRTDTQYF.

The chain uses TRBV7-2 and TRBJ2-1, with a weak D call TRBD2 (6 bases). Trimming shortened V by 7 bases and J by 4 bases, and 20 bases separated the two germline ends. Germline V gene data show CDR1 as SGHTA and CDR2 as FQGNSA. This CDR3 is 16 amino acids long. The CDR3 region is CASTNGGSSVYNEQFF. The CDR3 coding sequence is TGTGCCAGCACCAATGGGGGGTCTAGCGTTTACAATGAGCAGTTCTTC.

This clone was seen a handful of times. The CDR3 is CSVDRSAGLYNEQFF. CDR3 DNA: TGCAGCGTTGACAGGTCGGCGGGACTCTACAATGAGCAGTTCTTC. The genes are TRBV29-1 and TRBJ2-1; TRBD2 might be the D (6 bases). Germline CDR1 and CDR2: SQVTM and ANQGSEA. The CDR3 is 15 amino acids. V lost 3 bases, J lost 3 bases, and 15 bases lay in between.

This clone was seen a handful of times. The chain has TRBV7-2 and TRBJ2-5, with 7 nucleotides matching TRBD1. The CDR3 has 14 residues. Germline-derived CDR1 and CDR2 are SGHTA and FQGNSA. V shed 5 bases and J 8 bases; nucleotides not matched to a gene: 11. The CDR3 protein is CASSLHGTEQTQYF. CDR3 nucleotides: TGTGCCAGCAGCCTCCACGGGACAGAACAAACCCAGTACTTC.

Comments on this clone: Distinct nucleotide sequences in the sample also encode this CDR3. The chain joins TRBV19 to TRBJ1-2; 7 bases agree with TRBD1. The ends lost 5 bases at V and 7 bases at J; junction bases unmatched: 4. The germline V gene encodes CDR1 LNHDA and CDR2 SQIVND (reference sequence). CDR3 size: 12 residues. For the CDR3, the DNA is TGTGCCAGTAGTTCACGACAGGGTGGCTACACCTTC. Protein product: CASSSRQGGYTF. The full variable domain, rest sourced from reference TRBV19 and TRBJ1-2, is DGGITQSPKYLFRKEGQNVTLSCEQNLNHDAMYWYRQDPGQGLRLIYYSQIVNDFQKGDIAEGYSVSREKKESFPLTVTSAQKNPTAFYLCASSSRQGGYTFGSGTRLTVV.

The genes are TRBV21-1 and TRBJ2-1; the DNA was not used to check the table's D call, TRBD1. TRBV21-1 is flagged as a pseudogene. CDR3 length: 13 residues. The CDR3 DNA follows: TGTGCGCTGCCCGCAGGGACACACAATGAGCAGTTCTTC. Translating it yields CALPAGTHNEQFF.

The sample holds a few counts of this clone. The gene calls are TRBV4-1 and TRBJ1-4; D uncertain. CDR1 is MGHRA and CDR2 is YSYEKL in the germline V gene. Trimming removed 1 base at V and 5 bases at J, with 8 bases between. The CDR3 is 14 residues long. The CDR3 DNA reads as TGCGCCAGCAGCCAAGGAGAAACCAATGAAAAACTGTTTTTT. Residues: CASSQGETNEKLFF.

J is TRBJ1-2 and V is TRBV7-2, with D hard to call. This CDR3 comprises 15 residues. Trimming removed 5 bases at V and 5 bases at J, with 18 bases between. Germline V lookup: CDR1 SGHTA, CDR2 FQGNSA. The CDR3 DNA is TGTGCCAGCAGCCCCACCGCCGGAGGAGGGTATGGCTACACCTTC. The encoded protein is CASSPTAGGGYGYTF.

V and J are TRBV27 and TRBJ1-2; 10 positions match TRBD1. The CDR3 consists of 15 residues. CDR1 is MNHEY and CDR2 is SMNVEV in the germline V gene (reference sequence). The V segment lost 6 bases and the J segment 4 bases; nucleotides outside the gene matches: 8. As DNA, the CDR3 is TGTGCCAGCAGCCGAGGACAGGGGGGTACCTATGGCTACACCTTC. This encodes CASSRGQGGTYGYTF.

A few counts support this clone. V gene TRBV6-5 combines with J gene TRBJ2-3; 9 nucleotides line up with TRBD2. The CDR3 loop spans 15 amino acids. CDR1 MNHEY and CDR2 SVGAGI come from the germline V gene. Losses at the gene ends were 8 bases for V and 8 bases for J; bases not matched to a gene: 14. The CDR3 coding sequence is TGTGCCAGCGCCCGACCGGGGACTAGCAGTGGTACGCAGTATTTT. It specifies CASARPGTSSGTQYF.

This clone came up a few times. The CDR3 reads CASSQEGAQYNSPLHF. CDR3 bases: TGCGCCAGCAGCCAAGAGGGGGCTCAGTATAATTCACCCCTCCACTTT. This chain joins TRBV4-3 and TRBJ1-6; the D gene is possibly TRBD1 (6 bases). This CDR3 spans 16 amino acids. The V and J ends lost 0 bases and 4 bases respectively, with 10 bases between them. Germline-derived CDR1 and CDR2 are LGHNA and YSLEER.

A few counts support this clone. The rearrangement uses TRBV7-2 and TRBJ2-5, with a tentative D call TRBD2 (5 bases). The CDR3 length is 15 residues. The germline gives CDR1 SGHTA, CDR2 FQGNSA. Trimming pared 2 bases from V and 4 bases from J, leaving 14 bases between. CDR3 bases: TGTGCCAGCAGCTTAACACAACCTCGGGGAGAGACCCAGTACTTC. Its protein product is CASSLTQPRGETQYF.

This clone appeared many times. The rearrangement links TRBV29-1 to TRBJ2-3; TRBD2 matches 11 bases. J lost 4 bases, V lost 2 bases, and 8 bases had no gene match. The CDR3 length is 16 residues. Looked up from germline, CDR1 is SQVTM and CDR2 is ANQGSEA. The CDR3 loop reads CSVEHSGGAQADTQYF. CDR3 in DNA: TGCAGCGTTGAACATAGCGGGGGGGCCCAAGCAGATACGCAGTATTTT.

This clone was seen a few times. The chain uses TRBV27 and TRBJ2-1, with a weak D call TRBD1 (6 bases). Trimming removed 7 bases from V and 5 bases from J, with 15 bases in between. CDR3 size: 14 residues. The germline gives CDR1 MNHEY, CDR2 SMNVEV (reference sequence). The CDR3 region is CASNRVMGNNEQFF. The CDR3 DNA is TGTGCCAGCAACAGGGTGATGGGGAACAATGAGCAGTTCTTC.

This chain links TRBV5-1 with TRBJ2-5; D perhaps matches TRBD1 (6 bases). TRBJ2-7 matches the DNA end more closely, so the J call is doubtful. The V gene's germline CDR1 is SGHRS and CDR2 YFSETQ. The CDR3 runs 13 residues. DNA for the CDR3: TGCGCCAGCAGCCCCTCAGGGGTCTACGAGCAGTACTTC. Its protein is CASSPSGVYEQYF.

J is TRBJ1-2 and V is TRBV6-6; 8 bases map to TRBD1. V was clipped by 6 bases and J by 5 bases; unmatched bases: 11. Germline values: CDR1 MNHNY, CDR2 SVGAGI (reference sequence). This CDR3 has 15 residues. Here the CDR3 reads CASRQPGGAGYGYTF. CDR3 DNA: TGTGCCAGCAGGCAACCAGGGGGCGCGGGTTATGGCTACACCTTC.

The rearrangement links TRBV5-6 to TRBJ1-2, with TRBD1 as a possible D gene (6 bases). The CDR3 sequence is 14 residues long. V was shortened by 4 bases and J by 8 bases, with 18 bases between the two germline ends. From germline, CDR1 is SGHDT and CDR2 YYEEEE. The CDR3 DNA follows: TGTGCCAGCAGCCCTAGGACAGATAGGGGGGGCTACACCTTC. Translating it yields CASSPRTDRGGYTF.